The present entry profiles one T cell receptor beta chain with its context. As yet, its antigen is unknown. Here immunoSEQ multiplex PCR was the method, and the copy in TCRdb shows in-frame clones only, minus some. The sample contains about 85,000 clones, about nine tenths of which appear only once. This entry belongs to a study of T cell responses to AZD1222 COVID-19 vaccine. Study findings and constraints: Donors were chiefly white British, with a greater number of females, and clonal diversity was perhaps underestimated. Spike-wide vaccine-associated CD4 TCRs dominated at 160-218 and 743-854. Only a handful of AZD1222 recipients were seropositive at baseline.

This CDR3 comprises 16 residues. Germline CDR1 is SGHVS and CDR2 is FQNEAQ. V was shortened by 7 bases and J by 6 bases, with 23 bases between the two germline ends. The TCR originated in an adult in good health. Sample: peripheral blood, taken on day 0 of AZD1222 vaccination. The rearrangement links TRBV7-8 to TRBJ2-3; tentatively, D is TRBD1 (5 bases). CDR3 in amino acids: CASTPYPDSPWDTQYF. As DNA, the CDR3 is TGTGCCAGCACCCCTTATCCTGACAGTCCATGGGATACGCAGTATTTT.